Listed here are 11 T cell receptor beta chains from one sample, sequenced in a study of cytomegalovirus exposure and HLA in healthy donors (TCRdb year 2017). Library method: the immunoSEQ multiplex PCR assay. For the multiplex PCR, a mixture combining 60 forward primers for TCR Vbeta segments and 13 reverse primers for TCR Jbeta segments was used. Here the immuneACCESS table is served through TCRdb, limited to in-frame sequences with V and J called. Missing clones are a known gap in these copies; in checked studies unresolved V genes cover under half, and the rest lacks a known reason. Here the sample has 90,000 to 100,000 clones; over 70% occur a single time. Of the sample, approximately 5% is held by the ten largest clones. The sequenced sample was PBMCs. The source is a woman between 40 and 50 years old in good health and CMV-seronegative.

In this sample, this clone turned up a few times. The chain has TRBV6-5 and TRBJ1-1; 7 positions match TRBD1. This CDR3 region has 13 residues. Germline trimming cut 6 bases from V and 8 bases from J; bases unmatched to any gene: 9. The V gene's germline CDR1 is MNHEY and CDR2 SVGAGI. CDR3 region: CASRPGGGGEAFF. CDR3 nucleotides: TGTGCCAGCAGACCGGGAGGGGGCGGGGAAGCTTTCTTT.

The chain couples TRBV2 to TRBJ1-1, with TRBD1 matching over 8 bases. Trimming at V came to 7 bases and at J to 4 bases, leaving 8 bases not matched to a gene. Germline CDR1 reads SNHLY; CDR2 reads FYNNEI. This CDR3 comprises 14 residues. CDR3 coding DNA: TGTGCCAGCACTCTCGACAGGGGTCGCACTGAAGCTTTCTTT. It encodes CASTLDRGRTEAFF.

The chain combines TRBV6-6 with TRBJ2-7; maybe TRBD2 (5 bases). CDR3 length equals 15 residues. Germline lookup yields CDR1 MNHNY and CDR2 SVGAGI (reference sequence). V dropped 5 bases and J dropped 2 bases, with 16 bases sitting between them. The CDR3 coding sequence is TGTGCCAGCAGTCCCGGGGTAGGTTCTACCTACGAGCAGTACGTC. Its translation: CASSPGVGSTYEQYV.

This clone has just a few counts. The V gene is TRBV6-4, the J gene TRBJ1-5, with TRBD1 as a possible D gene (5 bases). V lost 6 bases and J 4 bases, leaving 10 bases between the germline ends. Germline V gives CDR1 MRHNA, CDR2 SNTAGT. The CDR3 is 13 residues long. CDR3 residues: CASSLDTNQPQHF. CDR3 coding DNA: TGTGCCAGCAGCCTGGACACGAATCAGCCCCAGCATTTT.

The chain is built from TRBV4-2 and TRBJ2-1; 8 nucleotides match TRBD1. The V gene's germline CDR1 is LGHNA and CDR2 YNFKEQ. This CDR3 spans 14 amino acids. V lost 3 bases to trimming and J lost 6 bases; unmatched junction nucleotides: 4. The CDR3 nucleotides read TGTGCCAGCAGCCAGGACACAGGGGGCAATGAGCAGTTCTTC. Residues: CASSQDTGGNEQFF.

The V gene is TRBV7-8, the J gene TRBJ1-1, with D uncertain. This CDR3 has 16 residues. The germline gives CDR1 SGHVS, CDR2 FQNEAQ. V shed 6 bases and J shed 1 base, with 18 bases lying between them. The CDR3 nucleotides read TGTGCCAGCAGTCTAGGAAGTTCAATGGCGAACACTGAAGCTTTCTTT. Translating it yields CASSLGSSMANTEAFF.

The rearrangement links TRBV4-2 to TRBJ2-6, with unresolved D. The germline V and J ends were trimmed by 5 bases and 0 bases, with 8 bases remaining between them. The germline V gene has CDR1 LGHNA and CDR2 YNFKEQ. The CDR3 sequence is 15 residues long. DNA for the CDR3: TGTGCCAGCAGCGGCCAGAACTCTGGGGCCAACGTCCTGACTTTC. Amino acid sequence: CASSGQNSGANVLTF.

The genes are TRBV7-6 and TRBJ1-5, with D uncertain. CDR1 SGHVS and CDR2 FNYEAQ come from the germline V gene. This CDR3 contains 15 residues. The V end lost 2 bases, the J end lost 0 bases, and 8 bases lay between the germline ends. CDR3 bases: TGTGCCAGCAGCTTATCGGGGTATAGCAATCAGCCCCAGCATTTT. The encoded protein is CASSLSGYSNQPQHF.

The chain recombines TRBV5-1 with TRBJ1-6; tentatively, D is TRBD1 (6 bases). Trimming removed 3 bases at V and 8 bases at J, with 15 bases between. This CDR3 is 15 amino acids long. Germline CDR1 is SGHRS and CDR2 is YFSETQ. The CDR3 region is CASSYSGEGDSPLHF. CDR3 sequence (DNA): TGCGCCAGCAGCTACTCAGGGGAGGGAGATTCACCCCTCCACTTT.

This chain joins TRBV5-1 and TRBJ2-1; 11 bases line up with TRBD2. V lost 2 bases and J lost 10; bases outside the gene matches: 8. The CDR3 length is 15 residues. Germline V gene sequence: CDR1 SGHRS, CDR2 YFSETQ. CDR3 amino acids: CASSFSTSGGGEQFF. CDR3 coding DNA: TGCGCCAGCAGCTTTAGTACTAGCGGGGGTGGGGAGCAGTTCTTC.

This clone was counted between two and nine times. J is TRBJ2-7 and V is TRBV13, with D hard to call. V dropped 1 base and J dropped 9 bases, with 13 bases sitting between them. CDR3 length: 13 residues. CDR1 and CDR2 (germline): PRHDT, FYEKMQ (reference sequence). The CDR3 loop reads CASSLDYAGSQYF. DNA for the CDR3: TGTGCCAGCAGCTTAGATTATGCCGGTTCGCAGTACTTC.